This T cell receptor (beta chain) was identified during a study of T cells in Graves' hyperthyroidism and ophthalmopathy. Turning to the study itself: It was at initial diagnosis, before any treatment, that peripheral blood was collected.

TCR beta CDR3 regions were amplified from RNA. In the first-round RT-PCR of the TCR CDR3, the HTBI primer set was used. TCRdb ran MiXCR on the multiplex PCR reads and lists one entry per CDR3 protein. The sample lists 700,000 or so distinct CDR3 sequences; about 16% were seen once. The junction had 10 bases not matched to a gene; V was cut back by 5 bases and J by 3 bases. This CDR3 region has 15 residues. The germline V gene has CDR1 MNHNS and CDR2 SASEGT. This clonotype was seen a handful of times. Exclusion of patients followed from uncontrolled infection, other autoimmune disease, pregnancy or lactation. PBMCs were obtained from about 9 ml fresh peripheral blood.

This TCR was sampled from a man aged 18 to 29 with Graves' hyperthyroidism. The V and J genes are TRBV6-1 and TRBJ2-7; TRBD2 matches 7 bases. Sequenced sample: blood. The CDR3 sequence is CASSIGRPFIYEQYF. The CDR3 coding sequence is TGTGCCAGCAGTATCGGGAGGCCCTTCATCTACGAGCAGTACTTC.